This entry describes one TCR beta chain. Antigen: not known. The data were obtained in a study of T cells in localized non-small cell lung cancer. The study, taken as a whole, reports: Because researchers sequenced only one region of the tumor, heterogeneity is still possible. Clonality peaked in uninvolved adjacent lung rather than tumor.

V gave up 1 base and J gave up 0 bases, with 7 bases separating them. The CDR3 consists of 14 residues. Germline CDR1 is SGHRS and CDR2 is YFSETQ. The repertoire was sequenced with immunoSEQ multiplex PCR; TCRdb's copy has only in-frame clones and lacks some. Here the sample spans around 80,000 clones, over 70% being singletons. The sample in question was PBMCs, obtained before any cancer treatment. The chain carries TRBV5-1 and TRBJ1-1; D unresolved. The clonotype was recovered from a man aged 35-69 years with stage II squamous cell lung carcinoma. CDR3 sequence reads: CASSLSGMNTEAFF. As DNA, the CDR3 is TGCGCCAGCAGCTTGAGTGGTATGAACACTGAAGCTTTCTTT.